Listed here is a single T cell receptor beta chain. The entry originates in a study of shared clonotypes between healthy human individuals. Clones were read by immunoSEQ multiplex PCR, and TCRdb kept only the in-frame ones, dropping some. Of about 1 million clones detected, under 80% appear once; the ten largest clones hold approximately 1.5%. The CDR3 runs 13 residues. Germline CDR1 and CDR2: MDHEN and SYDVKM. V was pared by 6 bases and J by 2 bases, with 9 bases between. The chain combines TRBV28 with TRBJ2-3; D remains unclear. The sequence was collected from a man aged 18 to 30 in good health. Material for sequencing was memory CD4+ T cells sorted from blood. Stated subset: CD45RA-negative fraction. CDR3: CASRDGTTDTQYF. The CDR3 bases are TGTGCCAGCAGAGACGGTACCACAGATACGCAGTATTTT.